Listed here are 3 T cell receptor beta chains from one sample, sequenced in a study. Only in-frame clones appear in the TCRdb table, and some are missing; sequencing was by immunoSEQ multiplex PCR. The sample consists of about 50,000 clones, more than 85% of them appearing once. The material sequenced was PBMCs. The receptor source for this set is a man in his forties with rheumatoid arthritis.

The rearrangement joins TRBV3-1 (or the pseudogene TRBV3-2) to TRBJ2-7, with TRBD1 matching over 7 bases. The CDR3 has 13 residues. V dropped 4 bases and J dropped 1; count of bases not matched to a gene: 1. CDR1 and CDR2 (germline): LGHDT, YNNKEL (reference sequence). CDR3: CASSPGQSYEQYF. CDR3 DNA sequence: TGTGCCAGCAGCCCGGGACAGTCCTACGAGCAGTACTTC.

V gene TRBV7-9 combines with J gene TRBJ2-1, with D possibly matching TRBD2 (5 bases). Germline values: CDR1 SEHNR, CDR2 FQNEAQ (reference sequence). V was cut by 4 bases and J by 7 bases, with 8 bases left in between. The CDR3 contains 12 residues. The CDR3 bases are TGTGCCAGCAGCTCCGGGGTTAATGAGCAGTTCTTC. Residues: CASSSGVNEQFF.

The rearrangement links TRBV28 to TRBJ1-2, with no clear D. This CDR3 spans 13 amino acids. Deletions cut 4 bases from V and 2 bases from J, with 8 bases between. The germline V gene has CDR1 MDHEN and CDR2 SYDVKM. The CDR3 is CASSSDTNYGYTF. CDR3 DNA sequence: TGTGCCAGCAGTTCAGACACCAACTATGGCTACACCTTC.